The TCR beta chain under discussion was sequenced for a study of cytomegalovirus exposure and HLA in healthy donors. Study results and limitations: In a later analysis, at a false discovery rate of 0.05, under 20,000 TCR beta sequences matched HLA alleles.

Details on this clone: The antigen is undetermined.

PCR was performed using 60 Vbeta and 13 Jbeta primers. Produced via immunoSEQ multiplex PCR; TCRdb's table is partial and in-frame only. This sample has about 150,000 clones; about 75% occur once, and the top ten carry 7%. Sequencing was performed on PBMCs. The receptor comes from a man aged 25-45 years in good health and CMV-seronegative.

The CDR3 loop reads CASSPPLGGQETQYF. The CDR3 DNA sequence: TGTGCCAGCAGCCCACCTCTGGGAGGCCAAGAGACCCAGTACTTC. This chain connects TRBV5-4 to TRBJ2-5; D perhaps matches TRBD2 (6 bases). The V gene lost 4 bases and the J gene lost 1 base, with 14 bases spanning the gap. Per the germline V gene, CDR1 is SGHNT and CDR2 is YYREEE (reference sequence). The CDR3 spans 15 residues.